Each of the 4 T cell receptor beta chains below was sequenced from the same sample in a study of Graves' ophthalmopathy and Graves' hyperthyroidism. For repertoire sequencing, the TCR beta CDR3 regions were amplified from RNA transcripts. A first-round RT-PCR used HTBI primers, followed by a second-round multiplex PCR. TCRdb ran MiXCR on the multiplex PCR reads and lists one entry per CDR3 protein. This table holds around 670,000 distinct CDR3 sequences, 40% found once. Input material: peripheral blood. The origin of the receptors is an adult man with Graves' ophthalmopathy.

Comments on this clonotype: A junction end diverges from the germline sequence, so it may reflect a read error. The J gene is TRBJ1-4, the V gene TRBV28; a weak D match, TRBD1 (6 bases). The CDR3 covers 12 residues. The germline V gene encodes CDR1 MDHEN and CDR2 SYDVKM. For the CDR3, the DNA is TGTGCCAGCAGTTCAACTACAGGGCTGGTGGTTTTT. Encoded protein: CASSSTTGLVVF.

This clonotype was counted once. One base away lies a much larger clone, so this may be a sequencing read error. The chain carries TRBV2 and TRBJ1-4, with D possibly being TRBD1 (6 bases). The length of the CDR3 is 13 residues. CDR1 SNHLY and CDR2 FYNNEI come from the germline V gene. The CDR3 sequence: CPSKDSINEKLFF. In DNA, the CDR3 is TGTCCCAGCAAGGACAGCATTAATGAAAAACTGTTTTTT.

The CDR3: CASSLDGTETQYF. CDR3 sequence (DNA): TGTGCCAGCAGTTTAGATGGCACAGAGACCCAGTACTTC. The chain uses TRBV12-3 or TRBV12-4 and TRBJ2-5; no reliable D call. The length of the CDR3 is 13 residues. Trimming pared 1 base from V and 4 bases from J, leaving 7 bases between.

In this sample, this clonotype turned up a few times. The CDR3 nucleotides read TGTGCCACCAGTGACCCAGGGACAGGCTCTGGGGCCAACGTCCTGACTTTC. It codes for CATSDPGTGSGANVLTF. V gene TRBV24-1 combines with J gene TRBJ2-6, with 8 positions matching TRBD1. The CDR3 runs to 17 residues. The ends lost 4 bases at V and 0 bases at J; junction bases unmatched: 4. Germline values: CDR1 KGHDR, CDR2 SFDVKD.